This passage covers 13 T cell receptor beta chains from one sample sequenced in a study of cytomegalovirus exposure and HLA in healthy donors. The study ran its PCR with 60 Vbeta and 13 Jbeta primers. Repertoires were generated with immunoSEQ multiplex PCR, while TCRdb's copy carries only in-frame clones and drops some. The sample records around 140,000 clones, nearly 80% being singletons. The sample consisted of PBMCs. All receptors come from a male donor in good health and CMV-seronegative.

This clone was counted between two and nine times. The rearrangement links TRBV4-3 to TRBJ1-6, with TRBD1 matching 11 bases. J was trimmed by 6 bases and V by 4 bases; bases with no gene match: 2. Germline lookup yields CDR1 LGHNA and CDR2 YSLEER. This CDR3 is 15 amino acids long. The CDR3 DNA is TGCGCCAGCAGCCCCGGGACAGGGGGTAATTCACCCCTCCACTTT. This sequence encodes CASSPGTGGNSPLHF.

The chain combines TRBV10-3 with TRBJ1-1, with TRBD1 as a possible D gene (5 bases). There are 14 residues in the CDR3. Per the germline V gene, CDR1 is ENHRY and CDR2 is SYGVKD. Trimming cost V 4 bases and J 5 bases, with 14 bases left between them. CDR3 coding DNA: TGTGCCATCAGTGGGACGGGGGTAGGGACTGAAGCTTTCTTT. Its translation is CAISGTGVGTEAFF.

The chain couples TRBV6-5 to TRBJ2-2; TRBD2 is a possible D gene (5 bases). Trimming shortened V by 1 base and J by 1 base, and 7 bases separated the two germline ends. The CDR3 has 15 residues. Germline V gene lookup returns CDR1 MNHEY and CDR2 SVGAGI. The CDR3 loop is CASSYLGGNTGELFF. The DNA of the CDR3 is TGTGCCAGCAGTTACTTAGGAGGGAACACCGGGGAGCTGTTTTTT.

The genes are TRBV19 and TRBJ2-7; D perhaps matches TRBD2 (5 bases). Looked up from germline, CDR1 is LNHDA and CDR2 is SQIVND (reference sequence). Trimming took off 11 bases at V and 5 bases at J, with 19 bases between the two ends. The CDR3 runs to 13 residues. This chain's CDR3 is CAGLRGLVDEQYF. For the CDR3, the DNA is TGTGCCGGGCTCCGGGGTTTAGTCGACGAGCAGTACTTC.

This clone was observed a single time. This chain joins TRBV6-5 and TRBJ2-2; perhaps TRBD2 as D (5 bases). With 2 bases removed from V and 7 bases from J, the gap between germline ends came to 8 bases. The CDR3 length is 13 residues. Per the germline V gene, CDR1 is MNHEY and CDR2 is SVGAGI. CDR3 DNA: TGTGCCAGCAGTTACAGAGAGGGCGGGGAGCTGTTTTTT. Amino acid sequence: CASSYREGGELFF.

In its sample, this clone was seen a few times. The J gene is TRBJ1-2, the V gene TRBV27; D gene ambiguous. Germline V gene data show CDR1 as MNHEY and CDR2 as SMNVEV (reference sequence). The V end was cut by 5 bases, the J end by 8 bases, with 12 bases between. This CDR3 is built from 12 residues. The CDR3 DNA follows: TGTGCCAGCAGTCCTATGGCTAGGGGCTACACCTTC. Translating gives CASSPMARGYTF.

The gene calls are TRBV6-1 and TRBJ2-7, with D possibly matching TRBD1 (5 bases). The V gene lost 1 base and the J gene lost 2 bases, with 12 bases spanning the gap. The CDR3 is 15 amino acids. Per the germline V gene, CDR1 is MNHNS and CDR2 is SASEGT. The CDR3 here is CASSEDQGGPYEQYF. CDR3 sequence (DNA): TGTGCCAGCAGTGAAGATCAGGGCGGACCCTACGAGCAGTACTTC.

The V and J genes are TRBV7-2 and TRBJ2-3, with a possible D match to TRBD1 (5 bases). The CDR3 has 15 amino acids. Germline V gene data show CDR1 as SGHTA and CDR2 as FQGNSA. Trimming cost V 6 bases and J 1 base, with 14 bases left between them. The CDR3 DNA is TGTGCCAGCAGTCAGTGGGGCGCTCGCACAGATACGCAGTATTTT. As protein: CASSQWGARTDTQYF.

This chain joins TRBV15 and TRBJ2-3, with 7 bases that match TRBD1. The CDR3 runs to 15 residues. Trimming took 7 bases from V and 1 from J; bases not matched to a gene: 8. Germline assignment: CDR1 LNHNV and CDR2 YYDKDF (reference sequence). The CDR3 region is CATTSTGLRTDTQYF. The CDR3 DNA is TGTGCCACCACTTCGACAGGGTTGCGCACAGATACGCAGTATTTT.

This rearrangement joins TRBV15 to TRBJ1-5; a possible D gene is TRBD1 (5 bases). Trimming took 1 base from V and 1 from J, leaving 8 bases between them. CDR1 is LNHNV and CDR2 is YYDKDF in the germline V gene (reference sequence). CDR3 length: 15 amino acids. Here the CDR3 DNA reads TGTGCCACCAGCAGAGCGCCAGGGAGCAATCAGCCCCAGCATTTT. It yields the protein CATSRAPGSNQPQHF.

This rearrangement joins TRBV7-9 to TRBJ2-3, with 9 nucleotides matching TRBD2. Germline assignment: CDR1 SEHNR and CDR2 FQNEAQ (reference sequence). Unmatched junction bases numbered 2, after V lost 5 bases and J lost 2 bases. The CDR3 sequence is 14 residues long. The CDR3 nucleotides are TGTGCCAGCAGCAGCGGGGGGACCACAGATACGCAGTATTTT. Protein: CASSSGGTTDTQYF.

The chain combines TRBV5-1 with TRBJ2-3; the match to TRBD2 covers 10 bases. The CDR3 has 17 amino acids. Germline CDR1 reads SGHRS; CDR2 reads YFSETQ. V trimming: 3 bases; J trimming: 4 bases; junction bases outside the gene matches: 11. The CDR3 sequence is CASSSLTAGGPADTQYF. The CDR3 bases are TGCGCCAGCAGCTCCCTAACAGCGGGGGGGCCCGCAGATACGCAGTATTTT.

V usage is TRBV19 and J usage is TRBJ2-1, with 8 nucleotides matching TRBD1. The CDR3 contains 15 residues. CDR1 is LNHDA, CDR2 SQIVND, per germline (reference sequence). V shed 3 bases and J 4 bases; nucleotides not matched to a gene: 5. DNA of the CDR3: TGTGCCAGTAGTATGCGGGACAGGAGTTACAATGAGCAGTTCTTC. Its translation: CASSMRDRSYNEQFF.